This T cell receptor delta chain comes out of a study of γδ T cells in repeated Plasmodium falciparum infection. In the study overall: Age- and gender-matched Australian children served as comparison for malaria-exposed Malian children. Findings and limits, study-wide: Repeated controlled infections reportedly drove waves of new clonotype selection in Vdelta2-negative, mostly Vdelta1+, gammadelta repertoires. Donors in Mali lived in a small rural village, largely one ethnic group.

Per germline, CDR1 TSWWSYY and CDR2 QGS. The V segment lost 5 bases and the J segment 3 bases; nucleotides outside the gene matches: 16. The CDR3 has 18 residues. TRG and TRD sequences were obtained from every sorted gammadelta sample. TCRdb re-processed the multiplex PCR reads via CATT. The sample consists of 90,000 or so delta-chain clones, roughly 0.9% of them appearing once. Bulk repertoires came from Vgamma9/Vdelta2+ or Vdelta2-negative gammadelta T cells flow-sorted from PBMC. This clone has at least ten counts. Its antigen is still unknown. The material sequenced was gamma-delta T cells from blood. The TCR sequence derives from a pool of human donors (malaria-infected and uninfected, not separated). This chain links TRDV1 with TRDJ1; TRDD2 matches 9 bases. CDR3 region: CALGKRPSYLVSPDKLIF. In DNA form, the CDR3 reads TGTGCTCTTGGGAAAAGGCCTTCCTACTTGGTCTCGCCCGATAAACTCATCTTT.